This entry lists 20 T cell receptor beta chains sequenced from one sample in a study of T cell repertoires in cytomegalovirus infection (dated by TCRdb to about 2019). Their antigens remain unidentified. Sequencing took place on an Illumina HiSeq 1500. Using fastp at Q25 and MiXCR, TCRdb reprocessed the public reads and kept productive beta chains. Under each unique CDR3 protein, matching rows form one entry showing the most common genes and DNA. This sample gives fewer than 900,000 distinct CDR3 sequences in total; approximately 32% of them show up just once. The ten largest clones represent roughly 13% of the sample. What the treatment or condition label conveys for this sample: in vitro stimulation with specific CMV peptide epitopes to enrich CMV-specific T cells. The starting material was cultured CD8+ T cells from PBMCs, obtained from culture after CMV antigen stimulation. The receptors derive from a human donor in good health (CMV status not recorded). Some clones in this sample may be carry-over from other donors' samples.

The chain combines TRBV4-1 with TRBJ1-1; D is unclear. This CDR3 has 13 amino acids. Germline V CDR1 and CDR2: MGHRA, YSYEKL. Between the trimmed V and J ends, which lost 1 base and 5 bases, there was a span of 8 bases. The CDR3 DNA reads as TGCGCCAGCAGCCAAGCCCAATGGACTGAAGCTTTCTTT. Translated, it gives CASSQAQWTEAFF.

This clonotype was counted a few times. The chain combines TRBV4-1 with TRBJ1-1; D unresolved. The germline V gene has CDR1 MGHRA and CDR2 YSYEKL. Trimming removed 7 bases from V and 0 bases from J, with 6 bases in between. The CDR3 is 12 amino acids. CDR3 in DNA: TGCGCCAGCAACGGCATGAACACTGAAGCTTTCTTT. Its translation: CASNGMNTEAFF.

This rearrangement joins TRBV28 to TRBJ1-2; maybe TRBD1 (5 bases). The V and J ends lost 7 bases and 5 bases respectively, with 26 bases between them. CDR1 is MDHEN, CDR2 SYDVKM, per germline. CDR3 size: 17 residues. The CDR3 nucleotides are TGTGCCAGCACCACAATCTTCCTCGGGACCTCTGGATATGGCTACACCTTC. It translates to CASTTIFLGTSGYGYTF.

This clonotype turned up a few times. The V and J genes are TRBV12-3 or TRBV12-4 and TRBJ1-1; D not certain. The V end lost 1 base, the J end lost 0 bases, and 15 bases lay between the germline ends. The CDR3 has 17 residues. CDR3 coding DNA: TGTGCCAGCAGTTTAGAGGTAGAAGCGGGCCTGAACACTGAAGCTTTCTTT. As protein: CASSLEVEAGLNTEAFF.

DNA of the CDR3: TGTGCCGACCAGAGCCTCAGCACAGATACGCAGTATTTT. It translates to CADQSLSTDTQYF. This chain connects TRBV7-9 to TRBJ2-3; D not resolved. V was pared by 11 bases and J by 0 bases, with 12 bases between. CDR3 length equals 13 residues. CDR1 is SEHNR, CDR2 FQNEAQ, per germline (reference sequence).

In the case of this clonotype: Sequence at one end of the junction differs from germline and may be a read error. The chain carries TRBV5-5 and TRBJ2-1; 7 positions match TRBD1. Germline values: CDR1 SGHKS, CDR2 YYEKEE (reference sequence). This CDR3 contains 16 residues. CDR3 loop: CVSTEGTASVGDEQFF. The CDR3 DNA sequence: TGTGTCAGCACCGAAGGGACAGCAAGTGTCGGGGATGAGCAGTTCTTC.

The chain employs TRBV29-1 and TRBJ1-1, with 7 bases identical to TRBD1. The length of the CDR3 is 13 residues. CDR1 and CDR2 from the germline V gene are SQVTM and ANQGSEA. V shed 6 bases and J 4 bases; nucleotides not matched to a gene: 8. CDR3 bases: TGCAGCGTCCTGACAGGGTGGAGCACTGAAGCTTTCTTT. Translation gives CSVLTGWSTEAFF.

The rearrangement uses TRBV29-1 and TRBJ1-2, with 11 bases aligning to TRBD1. Germline CDR1 is SQVTM and CDR2 is ANQGSEA. Unmatched junction bases numbered 10, after V lost 7 bases and J lost 3 bases. The CDR3 is 15 residues long. CDR3 nucleotide sequence: TGCAGCGCCCGCCGATGGACAGGGGGCGACTATGGCTACACCTTC. It encodes CSARRWTGGDYGYTF.

The rearrangement links TRBV10-3 to TRBJ2-7; D is unclear. The germline CDR1 and CDR2 sequences are ENHRY and SYGVKD. Trimming took off 3 bases at V and 2 bases at J, with 11 bases between the two ends. CDR3 length: 14 amino acids. In DNA form, the CDR3 reads TGTGCCATCAGTGACGGCACCACCGCCTACGAGCAGTACTTC. Its translation is CAISDGTTAYEQYF.

This clonotype turned up a few times. V is TRBV5-5 and J is TRBJ2-7; tentative D call: TRBD1 (5 bases). CDR1 is SGHKS, CDR2 YYEKEE, per germline (reference sequence). The CDR3 length is 14 residues. The ends were cut back, 0 bases at V and 4 bases at J, with 11 bases in the middle. This CDR3 is CASSLVRTSYEQYV. Here the CDR3 DNA reads TGTGCCAGCAGCTTGGTTCGGACATCTTACGAGCAGTACGTC.

This clonotype was observed a handful of times. The genes are TRBV9 and TRBJ2-1; no clear D gene. Trimming took off 0 bases at V and 10 bases at J, with 14 bases between the two ends. This CDR3 spans 14 amino acids. Germline V gene data show CDR1 as SGDLS and CDR2 as YYNGEE. The DNA of the CDR3 is TGTGCCAGCAGCGTAGAGGCTAGTACCTGGGAGCAGTTCTTC. It encodes CASSVEASTWEQFF.

V is TRBV10-3 and J is TRBJ1-2, with D possibly TRBD1 on 6 matching bases. CDR3 length equals 15 residues. Trimming removed 7 bases from V and 2 bases from J, with 17 bases in between. CDR1 ENHRY and CDR2 SYGVKD come from the germline V gene. CDR3 DNA: TGTGCCATCACCCGGGGCTCAGGGGCCAACTATGGCTACACCTTC. Protein sequence: CAITRGSGANYGYTF.

This clonotype was picked up a small number of times. The CDR3 spells CASSLQGGGEQYV. The CDR3 nucleotides read TGTGCCAGCAGCTTACAGGGAGGGGGAGAGCAGTACGTC. V is TRBV7-2 and J is TRBJ2-7, with a weak D call TRBD2 (7 bases). The germline gives CDR1 SGHTA, CDR2 FQGNSA. Trimming stripped 2 bases from V and 7 bases from J, with 12 bases between. The CDR3 extends over 13 amino acids.

This clonotype was detected a few times. The chain has TRBV6-5 and TRBJ2-3; D uncertain. Looked up from germline, CDR1 is MNHEY and CDR2 is SVGAGI. Between the trimmed V and J ends, which lost 2 bases and 4 bases, there was a span of 13 bases. The CDR3 spans 15 residues. CDR3 sequence (DNA): TGTGCCAGCAGTTACACACCTCTCCAGTCAGATACGCAGTATTTT. This encodes CASSYTPLQSDTQYF.

The chain has TRBV6-5 and TRBJ1-2; TRBD1 matches at 8 bases. CDR1 and CDR2 (germline): MNHEY, SVGAGI. The CDR3 sequence is 12 residues long. The J segment lost 6 bases and the V segment lost 10 bases, leaving 7 bases of the junction unmatched. CDR3 DNA sequence: TGTGCCACCACAGGGGGAAGGGATGGCTACACCTTC. Its translation is CATTGGRDGYTF.

This clonotype was picked up a small number of times. The chain couples TRBV10-2 to TRBJ1-2; no clear D gene. The germline CDR1 and CDR2 sequences are WSHSY and SAAADI. This CDR3 is built from 9 residues. V was shortened by 10 bases and J by 8 bases, with 8 bases between the two germline ends. CDR3 nucleotide sequence: TGCGCCACTGGCGGGGGCTACACCTTC. The encoded protein is CATGGGYTF.

The chain couples TRBV13 to TRBJ1-6; a possible D gene is TRBD1 (6 bases). V lost 2 bases, J lost 13 bases, and 15 bases lay in between. The CDR3 length is 14 residues. The germline V gene encodes CDR1 PRHDT and CDR2 FYEKMQ (reference sequence). The CDR3 nucleotides read TGTGCCAGCAGCTTAAGAGACAGGCATCCCCCCCTCCACTTT. Translation: CASSLRDRHPPLHF.

J is TRBJ2-7 and V is TRBV6-5, with 9 nucleotides matching TRBD1. From germline, CDR1 is MNHEY and CDR2 SVGAGI. The junction had 8 bases not matched to a gene; V was cut back by 4 bases and J by 7 bases. The CDR3 is made up of 14 amino acids. In nucleotides, the CDR3 is TGTGCCAGCAGTTCCGTCGGACAGGGGTATGAGCAGTACTTC. Translating gives CASSSVGQGYEQYF.

This clonotype appeared once. It is unclear where the CDR3 begins or ends on the DNA, so no DNA is shown, and the CDR3 is as TCRdb lists it. The V call is TRBV5-8, the J call TRBJ1-2. The CDR3 numbers 17 amino acids, ends counted. Per germline, CDR1 SGHTS and CDR2 YDEGEE. The CDR3 sequence is CASQSVGLGISYYGYAF.

The chain uses TRBV29-1 and TRBJ1-4; TRBD1 matches 10 bases. CDR3 length equals 14 residues. With V trimmed by 7 bases and J by 6 bases, 8 bases remained unmatched. The germline V gene encodes CDR1 SQVTM and CDR2 ANQGSEA. The CDR3 sequence: CSAIDRGRDEKLFF. In DNA, the CDR3 is TGCAGCGCTATAGACAGGGGGCGAGATGAAAAACTGTTTTTT.